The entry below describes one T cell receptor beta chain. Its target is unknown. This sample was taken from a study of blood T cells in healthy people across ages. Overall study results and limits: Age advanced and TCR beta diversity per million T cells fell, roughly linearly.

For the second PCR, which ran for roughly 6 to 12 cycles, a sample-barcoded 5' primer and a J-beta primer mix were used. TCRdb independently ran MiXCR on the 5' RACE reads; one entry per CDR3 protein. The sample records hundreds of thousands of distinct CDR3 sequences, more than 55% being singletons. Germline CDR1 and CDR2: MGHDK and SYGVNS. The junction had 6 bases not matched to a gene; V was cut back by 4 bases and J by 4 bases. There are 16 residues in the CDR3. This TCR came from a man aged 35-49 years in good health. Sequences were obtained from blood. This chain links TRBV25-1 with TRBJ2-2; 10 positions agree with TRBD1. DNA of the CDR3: TGTGCCAGCAGTGCCCCGGGACAGGGGTCCACCGGGGAGCTGTTTTTT. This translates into CASSAPGQGSTGELFF.